A single sample is the source of the 18 T cell receptor beta chains below, sequenced in a study of blood T cells in healthy people across ages. Primed by a sample-barcoded 5' primer and a J-beta primer mix, a second PCR proceeded for 7 to 11 cycles. MiXCR was run by TCRdb on the 5' RACE reads, yielding one entry per CDR3 protein. The profile covers over 600,000 distinct CDR3 sequences, with 40% to 50% appearing a single time and 25% to 35% taken by the ten largest. Input material: blood. The receptors here all came from a man at least 80 years old in good health.

At least ten counts were recorded for this clonotype. The chain uses TRBV15 and TRBJ2-1; maybe TRBD1 (5 bases). The CDR3 has 13 residues. The germline V gene encodes CDR1 LNHNV and CDR2 YYDKDF (reference sequence). The ends were cut back, 1 base at V and 10 bases at J, with 11 bases in the middle. The CDR3 DNA reads TGTGCCACCAGCAGAGGTGACAGTAAGGAGCAGTTCTTC. Protein: CATSRGDSKEQFF.

The chain has TRBV20-1 and TRBJ2-7, with D unclear. CDR1 is DFQATT, CDR2 SNEGSKA, per germline (reference sequence). V was pared by 5 bases and J by 2 bases, with 10 bases between. The CDR3 runs to 12 residues. CDR3 loop: CSAPDNPYEQYF. The DNA of the CDR3 is TGCAGTGCTCCCGACAACCCCTACGAGCAGTACTTC.

CDR3 sequence (DNA): TGCGCCAGCAGCTTACCTAGCCAGGGGAATGAGCAGTACTTC. The encoded protein is CASSLPSQGNEQYF. This chain joins TRBV5-1 and TRBJ2-5; D might be TRBD1 (6 bases). V was pared by 2 bases and J by 11 bases, with 19 bases between. Germline V gene sequence: CDR1 SGHRS, CDR2 YFSETQ. CDR3 length equals 14 residues.

This chain joins TRBV5-1 and TRBJ2-7; D remains unclear. V shed 4 bases and J shed 1 base, with 18 bases lying between them. Germline lookup yields CDR1 SGHRS and CDR2 YFSETQ. This CDR3 comprises 16 residues. In nucleotides, the CDR3 is TGCGCCAGCAGCACAGTCAAAGGTTACGGGTCCTACGAGCAGTACTTC. This gives the protein CASSTVKGYGSYEQYF.

The gene calls are TRBV7-2 and TRBJ2-1, with TRBD1 matching 7 bases. The DNA end favors TRBJ2-7, so the J call may be wrong. Germline V gives CDR1 SGHTA, CDR2 FQGNSA. This CDR3 spans 17 amino acids. The CDR3 loop is CASSSNRGMSSYNEQYF. CDR3 nucleotides: TGTGCCAGCAGCTCGAACAGGGGTATGAGCTCCTACAATGAGCAGTACTTC.

V gene TRBV6-2 or TRBV6-3 combines with J gene TRBJ2-3; 8 nucleotides agree with TRBD1. This CDR3 has 14 amino acids. Germline CDR1 reads MNHEY; CDR2 reads SVGEGT. Trimming cost V 7 bases and J 1 base; bases outside gene matches: 4. The DNA of the CDR3 is TGTGCCAGCAACGACAGGGGAGGCACAGATACGCAGTATTTT. Protein sequence: CASNDRGGTDTQYF.

This clonotype was counted at least ten times. The CDR3 spells CASSQGIGTSGGHQYF. The CDR3 DNA reads TGTGCCAGCAGCCAAGGAATAGGCACTAGCGGGGGGCATCAGTACTTC. This chain uses TRBV4-2 with TRBJ2-4; 12 bases are a match to TRBD2. V lost 1 base and J lost 12; bases outside the gene matches: 10. CDR1 is LGHNA, CDR2 YNFKEQ, per germline. This CDR3 is built from 16 residues.

This clonotype has ten or more counts. This chain links TRBV7-2 with TRBJ2-3; 11 bases line up with TRBD2. The CDR3 length is 16 residues. Trimming at V came to 5 bases and at J to 0 bases, leaving 4 bases not matched to a gene. Germline V gene data show CDR1 as SGHTA and CDR2 as FQGNSA. The CDR3 reads CASSRLAGGSTDTQYF. The CDR3 nucleotides are TGTGCCAGCAGCCGCCTAGCGGGGGGTAGCACAGATACGCAGTATTTT.

About this clonotype: One end of the junction fails to match germline, which may point to a read error. The J gene is TRBJ1-3, the V gene TRBV30; no reliable D call. Germline assignment: CDR1 GTSNPN and CDR2 SVGIG (reference sequence). This CDR3 has 13 amino acids. The CDR3 DNA follows: TGCGCCTGGAGTGGAGACGTCGGAAACACCATATATTTT. Its translation is CAWSGDVGNTIYF.

The genes are TRBV10-1 and TRBJ2-3, with 13 bases matching TRBD2. Germline V gene sequence: CDR1 WNHNN, CDR2 SYGVQD (reference sequence). The CDR3 extends over 16 amino acids. The trim removed 5 bases at V and 7 bases at J, leaving 9 bases unmatched. CDR3 in amino acids: CASSKLAGGIANTQYF. CDR3 DNA: TGCGCCAGCAGTAAACTAGCGGGAGGGATTGCTAATACGCAGTATTTT.

This chain uses TRBV25-1 with TRBJ1-5, with 8 bases aligning to TRBD1. CDR1 and CDR2 from the germline V gene are MGHDK and SYGVNS. V lost 5 bases to trimming and J lost 5 bases; unmatched junction nucleotides: 8. The CDR3 loop spans 15 amino acids. The CDR3 DNA sequence: TGTGCCAGCAGTTATGGACAGGGAGTGGATCAGCCCCAGCATTTT. Its translation is CASSYGQGVDQPQHF.

This clonotype has just a few counts. V and J are TRBV14 and TRBJ2-7, with D possibly TRBD1 on 5 matching bases. Germline V gives CDR1 SGHDN, CDR2 FVKESK. The CDR3 loop spans 15 amino acids. The V end lost 6 bases, the J end lost 0 bases, and 15 bases lay between the germline ends. CDR3 nucleotides: TGTGCCAGCAGTCAACAACAGGTCCGCTCCTACGAGCAGTACTTC. Translated, it gives CASSQQQVRSYEQYF.

The chain employs TRBV27 and TRBJ2-3; perhaps TRBD1 as D (6 bases). The germline V and J ends were trimmed by 5 bases and 4 bases, with 13 bases remaining between them. The CDR3 is 14 residues long. Germline V gives CDR1 MNHEY, CDR2 SMNVEV (reference sequence). The CDR3: CASSPQGMADTQYF. The CDR3 DNA sequence: TGTGCCAGCAGTCCGCAGGGGATGGCAGATACGCAGTATTTT.

This clonotype was detected ten times or more. The junction departs from the called germline gene at one end, perhaps through a read error. The CDR3 region is CASSVDRPDTQYF. The CDR3 DNA reads as TGTGCCAGCAGCGTAGATCGACCGGATACGCAGTATTTT. The V and J genes are TRBV11-3 and TRBJ2-3; D gene uncertain. This CDR3 spans 13 amino acids. Germline V gene data show CDR1 as SGHNT and CDR2 as YENEEA.

In this sample, this clonotype turned up a few times. The rearrangement joins TRBV7-8 to TRBJ1-5, with TRBD1 matching over 7 bases. Germline loops: CDR1 SGHVS, CDR2 FQNEAQ. The trim removed 4 bases at V and 0 bases at J, leaving 9 bases unmatched. The CDR3 runs 17 residues. The CDR3: CASSSGDGTVSNQPQHF. The DNA of the CDR3 is TGTGCCAGCAGCTCAGGAGACGGGACAGTTAGCAATCAGCCCCAGCATTTT.

This clonotype was observed many times. The chain employs TRBV29-1 and TRBJ2-1; 7 bases match TRBD1. V gave up 7 bases and J gave up 3 bases; unmatched junction bases: 9. Germline-derived CDR1 and CDR2 are SQVTM and ANQGSEA. The CDR3 length is 14 residues. In nucleotides, the CDR3 is TGCAGCGCAGGCCCTAGACAGGGCTACAATGAGCAGTTCTTC. Residues: CSAGPRQGYNEQFF.

V usage is TRBV28 and J usage is TRBJ1-2; D is undetermined. The CDR3 runs 16 residues. The germline V gene encodes CDR1 MDHEN and CDR2 SYDVKM. V lost 3 bases to trimming and J lost 2 bases, with 16 bases between them. This CDR3 reads CASSFGRRVGNYGYTF. The DNA of the CDR3 is TGTGCCAGCAGTTTCGGCCGCCGGGTGGGAAACTATGGCTACACCTTC.

This clonotype is a singleton in its sample. Mismatch with germline at one junction end may stem from a read error. This chain links TRBV6-2 or TRBV6-3 with TRBJ1-4; D is ambiguous. Germline V CDR1 and CDR2: MNHEY, SVGEGT. This CDR3 is 16 amino acids long. The CDR3: CASRKRTVATNERLFF. The CDR3 coding sequence is TGTGCCAGCAGGAAACGGACGGTGGCAACTAATGAAAGACTGTTTTTT.